The 26 T cell receptor beta chains below all came from one sample that was sequenced in a study of blood T cell repertoires in COVID-19. Profiling relied on immunoSEQ multiplex PCR, and the TCRdb table lists in-frame clones only, not all of them. The repertoire holds about 190,000 clones, with around 80% as singletons. Source material: peripheral blood. The receptors stem from a man aged 25 to 40 with active or convalescent COVID-19.

The chain joins TRBV6-2 or TRBV6-3 to TRBJ1-2; 9 bases agree with TRBD1. CDR3 length equals 14 residues. The V segment lost 2 bases and the J segment 4 bases; nucleotides outside the gene matches: 2. Germline CDR1 reads MNHEY; CDR2 reads SVGEGT. CDR3 loop: CASSYRTGAYGYTF. For the CDR3, the DNA is TGTGCCAGCAGTTACCGGACAGGGGCCTATGGCTACACCTTC.

The rearrangement uses TRBV10-3 and TRBJ2-5, with 11 bases that match TRBD1. CDR1 and CDR2 from the germline V gene are ENHRY and SYGVKD. The CDR3 loop spans 14 amino acids. J lost 5 bases, V lost 8 bases, and 7 bases had no gene match. In nucleotides, the CDR3 is TGTGCCATCGGCTGGACAGGGGGCCCGGAGACCCAGTACTTC. Translating gives CAIGWTGGPETQYF.

The chain joins TRBV15 to TRBJ2-7; D gene ambiguous. Germline-derived CDR1 and CDR2 are LNHNV and YYDKDF (reference sequence). The CDR3 consists of 18 residues. The germline V and J ends were trimmed by 0 bases and 1 base, with 19 bases remaining between them. The CDR3 coding sequence is TGTGCCACCAGCAGAGATGGCGGAACCACCGCCGGTTCCTACGAGCAGTACTTC. Amino acid sequence: CATSRDGGTTAGSYEQYF.

Notes on this clone: One end of the junction does not line up with germline, which may come from a read error. The V call is TRBV19, the J call TRBJ1-3, with TRBD1 matching over 10 bases. The CDR3 has 16 amino acids. Germline values: CDR1 LNHDA, CDR2 SQIVND (reference sequence). Here the CDR3 reads CTSSGYTGQGTNTIYF. The CDR3 region has the DNA TGTACCAGTAGCGGGTATACGGGACAGGGGACAAACACCATATATTTT.

The chain joins TRBV3-1 (or the pseudogene TRBV3-2) to TRBJ2-5; no clear D gene. Germline V gene sequence: CDR1 LGHDT, CDR2 YNNKEL (reference sequence). Trimming took off 6 bases at V and 3 bases at J, with 5 bases between the two ends. The CDR3 covers 11 residues. CDR3 bases: TGTGCCAGCAGACTGGAAGAGACCCAGTACTTC. Translation gives CASRLEETQYF.

The chain uses TRBV29-1 and TRBJ1-1; D remains unclear. The CDR3 covers 13 residues. V lost 4 bases and J lost 0, with 9 bases in between. Germline V gene data show CDR1 as SQVTM and CDR2 as ANQGSEA. For the CDR3, the DNA is TGCAGCGTTGTGGTACAGATGAACACTGAAGCTTTCTTT. This sequence encodes CSVVVQMNTEAFF.

This chain connects TRBV7-2 to TRBJ1-2, with D possibly TRBD1 on 5 matching bases. The germline gives CDR1 SGHTA, CDR2 FQGNSA. The CDR3 sequence is 18 residues long. V lost 8 bases to trimming and J lost 2 bases, with 27 bases between them. CDR3 bases: TGTGCCAGCCCCCTTACAGGAGGCCCCGGAGGGGTGAACTATGGCTACACCTTC. This encodes CASPLTGGPGGVNYGYTF.

This clone was detected once. V and J are TRBV28 and TRBJ2-3, with 10 nucleotides matching TRBD2. Germline loops: CDR1 MDHEN, CDR2 SYDVKM. This CDR3 has 19 residues. The junction had 15 bases not matched to a gene; V was cut back by 6 bases and J by 0 bases. The CDR3 sequence: CASSPNSGGPPGSTDTQYF. DNA for the CDR3: TGTGCCAGCAGCCCTAATAGCGGGGGGCCCCCCGGTAGCACAGATACGCAGTATTTT.

The chain employs TRBV25-1 and TRBJ1-5; 9 bases align to TRBD1. The CDR3 runs 17 residues. Germline loops: CDR1 MGHDK, CDR2 SYGVNS. Losses at the gene ends were 5 bases for V and 3 bases for J; bases not matched to a gene: 11. CDR3 sequence (DNA): TGTGCCAGCAGTTCCTCGACAGGGGGGCCGAACAATCAGCCCCAGCATTTT. This codes for CASSSSTGGPNNQPQHF.

The genes are TRBV4-1 and TRBJ2-5; tentatively, D is TRBD1 (6 bases). The CDR3 consists of 17 residues. V was pared by 4 bases and J by 1 base, with 19 bases between. CDR1 is MGHRA and CDR2 is YSYEKL in the germline V gene. The DNA of the CDR3 is TGCGCCAGCAGCCCGAGGGGGTTCGGGACGGTCCAAGAGACCCAGTACTTC. Protein product: CASSPRGFGTVQETQYF.

J is TRBJ1-5 and V is TRBV2; D is ambiguous. The CDR3 totals 11 residues. Germline V gives CDR1 SNHLY, CDR2 FYNNEI. Trimming left V 6 bases short and J 5 bases short, with 5 bases between. CDR3 residues: CASREHQPQHF. DNA of the CDR3: TGTGCCAGCAGGGAGCATCAGCCCCAGCATTTT.

The rearrangement joins TRBV27 to TRBJ2-3; 7 bases are a match to TRBD2. V dropped 5 bases and J dropped 4; count of bases not matched to a gene: 12. Germline loops: CDR1 MNHEY, CDR2 SMNVEV (reference sequence). The CDR3 totals 16 residues. CDR3 sequence (DNA): TGTGCCAGCAGTCGATCAGCCGGCGGGAGTTCAGATACGCAGTATTTT. Translated: CASSRSAGGSSDTQYF.

This clone was detected only a few times. The chain carries TRBV5-1 and TRBJ2-2; TRBD2 aligns across 7 bases. The CDR3 extends over 16 amino acids. V shed 4 bases and J 2 bases; nucleotides not matched to a gene: 8. Per germline, CDR1 SGHRS and CDR2 YFSETQ. CDR3 in DNA: TGCGCCAGCAGCCCCCTAGCGGTCTCTAACACCGGGGAGCTGTTTTTT. It specifies CASSPLAVSNTGELFF.

In this sample, this clone turned up once. V gene TRBV19 combines with J gene TRBJ1-5; D might be TRBD1 (6 bases). CDR1 and CDR2 from the germline V gene are LNHDA and SQIVND (reference sequence). The CDR3 sequence is 15 residues long. Trimming removed 6 bases at V and 6 bases at J, with 18 bases between. CDR3 protein: CASRRSGGLGQPQHF. The CDR3 nucleotides read TGTGCCAGTAGGAGGTCCGGGGGGCTGGGTCAGCCCCAGCATTTT.

This sequence joins TRBV11-2 and TRBJ1-1, with D hard to call. V dropped 1 base and J dropped 6 bases, with 24 bases sitting between them. Germline V gene data show CDR1 as SGHAT and CDR2 as FQNNGV. CDR3 length: 18 amino acids. The CDR3 DNA follows: TGTGCCAGCAGCTTAGGGGCGGGGTGGGCGACGGTCGCCGCTGAAGCTTTCTTT. Translation: CASSLGAGWATVAAEAFF. Variable domain in full (rest from reference TRBV11-2 and TRBJ1-1): EAGVAQSPRYKIIEKRQSVAFWCNPISGHATLYWYQQILGQGPKLLIQFQNNGVVDDSQLPKDRFSAERLKGVDSTLKIQPAKLEDSAVYLCASSLGAGWATVAAEAFFGQGTRLTVV.

This clone was detected a few times. The rearrangement joins TRBV4-3 to TRBJ1-1, with 8 bases that match TRBD1. V lost 2 bases to trimming and J lost 1 base; unmatched junction nucleotides: 6. Germline V gene sequence: CDR1 LGHNA, CDR2 YSLEER. The CDR3 contains 16 residues. CDR3 residues: CASSQHRGGGNTEAFF. In nucleotides, the CDR3 is TGCGCCAGCAGCCAACACAGGGGGGGCGGGAACACTGAAGCTTTCTTT.

The chain carries TRBV5-1 and TRBJ1-3; 7 bases match TRBD1. There are 15 residues in the CDR3. The germline V gene encodes CDR1 SGHRS and CDR2 YFSETQ. V was pared by 5 bases and J by 2 bases, with 7 bases of the junction left unmatched. The CDR3 DNA reads TGCGCCAGCAGGTCCCGGGACAGTCCTGGAAACACCATATATTTT. Translating it yields CASRSRDSPGNTIYF.

V gene TRBV5-6 combines with J gene TRBJ1-4, with D tentatively TRBD1 (5 bases). The CDR3 contains 14 residues. V was clipped by 4 bases and J by 7 bases, with 14 bases between them. Germline V gene sequence: CDR1 SGHDT, CDR2 YYEEEE. The DNA of the CDR3 is TGTGCCAGCAGCACCTTCGACAGTTTTGAAAAACTGTTTTTT. It specifies CASSTFDSFEKLFF. The full variable domain, rest sourced from reference TRBV5-6 and TRBJ1-4, is DAGVTQSPTHLIKTRGQQVTLRCSPKSGHDTVSWYQQALGQGPQFIFQYYEEEERQRGNFPDRFSGHQFPNYSSELNVNALLLGDSALYLCASSTFDSFEKLFFGSGTQLSVL.

This chain joins TRBV30 and TRBJ1-1; the D gene is possibly TRBD1 (6 bases). The CDR3 runs to 13 residues. Germline V gives CDR1 GTSNPN, CDR2 SVGIG (reference sequence). Trimming removed 4 bases from V and 0 bases from J, with 9 bases in between. CDR3 sequence reads: CAWNQGLNTEAFF. As DNA, the CDR3 is TGTGCCTGGAACCAGGGGCTGAACACTGAAGCTTTCTTT.

The chain combines TRBV12-3 or TRBV12-4 with TRBJ2-5; possible D gene TRBD1, 5 bases. This CDR3 comprises 13 residues. V gave up 3 bases and J gave up 0 bases, with 5 bases separating them. The DNA for the CDR3 is TGTGCCAGCAGTTTGGACAACCAAGAGACCCAGTACTTC. This translates into CASSLDNQETQYF.

This clone occurred a few times. The chain recombines TRBV19 with TRBJ1-1, with D possibly being TRBD1 (5 bases). Germline lookup yields CDR1 LNHDA and CDR2 SQIVND (reference sequence). The CDR3 has 15 amino acids. V lost 5 bases and J lost 0, with 13 bases in between. CDR3 DNA: TGTGCCAGTAGTCCACGACAGCAGATGAACACTGAAGCTTTCTTT. Translating gives CASSPRQQMNTEAFF. Full variable domain (rest looked up from reference TRBV19 and TRBJ1-1): DGGITQSPKYLFRKEGQNVTLSCEQNLNHDAMYWYRQDPGQGLRLIYYSQIVNDFQKGDIAEGYSVSREKKESFPLTVTSAQKNPTAFYLCASSPRQQMNTEAFFGQGTRLTVV.

The chain is built from TRBV4-2 and TRBJ1-3; TRBD1 aligns across 7 bases. This CDR3 contains 16 residues. Per the germline V gene, CDR1 is LGHNA and CDR2 is YNFKEQ. J lost 6 bases, V lost 1 base, and 9 bases had no gene match. CDR3 coding DNA: TGTGCCAGCAGCCAAGGTGTGGGCCAGGGGGAAAACACCATATATTTT. This gives the protein CASSQGVGQGENTIYF.

The rearrangement uses TRBV5-1 and TRBJ2-5; maybe TRBD2 (5 bases). Trimming took off 1 base at V and 4 bases at J, with 20 bases between the two ends. The CDR3 is made up of 17 amino acids. Germline-derived CDR1 and CDR2 are SGHRS and YFSETQ. The CDR3 protein is CASSLLGTSVLRETQYF. The CDR3 bases are TGCGCCAGCAGCTTGCTAGGTACTAGTGTCCTACGAGAGACCCAGTACTTC.

This chain connects TRBV19 to TRBJ1-2; 10 positions match TRBD1. Germline CDR1 LNHDA, CDR2 SQIVND (reference sequence). CDR3 length: 16 residues. V lost 9 bases and J lost 5; bases outside the gene matches: 15. The CDR3 is CASRTGIGQGEYGYTF. The CDR3 nucleotides read TGTGCCAGCCGCACGGGAATTGGACAGGGGGAATATGGCTACACCTTC.

The chain joins TRBV10-3 to TRBJ2-3; TRBD1 matches 8 bases. The CDR3 is 15 amino acids. CDR1 and CDR2 (germline): ENHRY, SYGVKD. The trim removed 4 bases at V and 0 bases at J, leaving 3 bases unmatched. The CDR3 region is CAISATGVSTDTQYF. CDR3 sequence (DNA): TGTGCCATCAGTGCGACAGGGGTCAGCACAGATACGCAGTATTTT.

V usage is TRBV7-6 and J usage is TRBJ2-5; 7 nucleotides align to TRBD2. The trim removed 5 bases at V and 1 base at J, leaving 4 bases unmatched. CDR1 and CDR2 from the germline V gene are SGHVS and FNYEAQ. The CDR3 consists of 14 residues. In DNA form, the CDR3 reads TGTGCCAGCAGCCCGGGGAGGGTCCAAGAGACCCAGTACTTC. Protein: CASSPGRVQETQYF.